This T cell receptor beta chain was sequenced during a study of T-cell memory formation after mild COVID-19. Regarding the study as a whole: Day 37-peaking second-wave clones had unconfirmed SARS-CoV-2 specificity.

Trimming shortened V by 1 base and J by 9 bases, and 10 bases separated the two germline ends. The CDR3 runs 12 residues. CDR1 and CDR2 (germline): LGHDT, YNNKEL (reference sequence). MiXCR was run by TCRdb on the 5' RACE reads, yielding one entry per CDR3 protein. The sample has 560,000 or so distinct CDR3 sequences, approximately 15% seen once. This clonotype was seen only a few times. Its antigen is not known. The chain joins TRBV3-1 to TRBJ2-7; the D is unclear. Sequenced input: PBMCs or a T cell subset sorted from them (not recorded which). The TCR comes from an adult woman who had mild COVID-19 (a few samples of this study predate the infection). Cell type and time point are not known. The CDR3 nucleotides are TGTGCCAGCAGCCAAGGGTATGCGGTGCAGTACTTC. Amino acids: CASSQGYAVQYF.